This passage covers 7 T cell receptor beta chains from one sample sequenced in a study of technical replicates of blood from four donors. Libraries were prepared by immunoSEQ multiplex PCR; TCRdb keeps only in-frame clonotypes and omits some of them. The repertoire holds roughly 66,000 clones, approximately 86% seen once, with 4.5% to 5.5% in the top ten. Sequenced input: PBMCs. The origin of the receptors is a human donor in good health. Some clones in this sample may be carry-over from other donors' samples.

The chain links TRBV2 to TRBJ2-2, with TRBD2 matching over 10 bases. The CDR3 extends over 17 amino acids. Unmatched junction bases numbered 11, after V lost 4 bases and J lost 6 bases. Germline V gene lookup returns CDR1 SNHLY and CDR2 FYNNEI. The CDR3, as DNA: TGTGCCAGCAGTGGGGGGCCTAGCGGGAGTATATCCGGGGAGCTGTTTTTT. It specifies CASSGGPSGSISGELFF.

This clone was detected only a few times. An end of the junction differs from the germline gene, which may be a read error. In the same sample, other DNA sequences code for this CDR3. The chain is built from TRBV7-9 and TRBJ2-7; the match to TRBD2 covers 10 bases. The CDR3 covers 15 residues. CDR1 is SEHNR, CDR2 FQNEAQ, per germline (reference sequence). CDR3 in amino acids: CASSLASGGTYEQYF. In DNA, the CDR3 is TGTGCCAGCAGCCTAGCTAGCGGGGGAACCTACGAGCAGTACTTC.

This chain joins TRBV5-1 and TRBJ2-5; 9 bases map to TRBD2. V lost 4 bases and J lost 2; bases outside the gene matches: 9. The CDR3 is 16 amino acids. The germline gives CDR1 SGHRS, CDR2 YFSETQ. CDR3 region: CASSPGSSGGQETQYF. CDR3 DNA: TGCGCCAGCAGCCCCGGTTCGAGCGGGGGGCAAGAGACCCAGTACTTC.

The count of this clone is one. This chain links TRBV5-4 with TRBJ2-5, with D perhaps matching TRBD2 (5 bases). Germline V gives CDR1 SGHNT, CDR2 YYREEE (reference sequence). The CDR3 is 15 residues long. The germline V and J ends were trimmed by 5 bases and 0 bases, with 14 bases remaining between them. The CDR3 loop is CASSRGFRNQETQYF. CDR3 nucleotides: TGTGCCAGCAGTAGAGGGTTCCGCAACCAAGAGACCCAGTACTTC.

CDR3 protein: CASSLIYTDTQYF. Written as DNA, the CDR3 is TGTGCCAGCAGCTTAATTTACACAGATACGCAGTATTTT. This chain links TRBV7-3 with TRBJ2-3; D gene ambiguous. The CDR3 is made up of 13 amino acids. V was cut by 1 base and J by 2 bases, with 4 bases left in between. CDR1 and CDR2 from the germline V gene are SGHTA and FQGTGA.

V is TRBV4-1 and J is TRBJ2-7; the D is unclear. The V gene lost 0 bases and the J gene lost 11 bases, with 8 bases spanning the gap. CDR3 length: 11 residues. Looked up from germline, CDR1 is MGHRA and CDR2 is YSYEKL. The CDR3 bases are TGCGCCAGCAGCCAAGAGCGGATAAAGTACTTC. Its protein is CASSQERIKYF.

The CDR3 sequence is CASSVGTGGQETQYF. The CDR3 DNA follows: TGTGCCAGCAGCGTCGGGACAGGGGGTCAAGAGACCCAGTACTTC. The V call is TRBV11-1, the J call TRBJ2-5, with TRBD1 matching 11 bases. The CDR3 has 15 amino acids. Trimming took 5 bases from V and 2 from J; bases not matched to a gene: 4. CDR1 and CDR2 from the germline V gene are SGHAT and FQDESV (reference sequence).